The 12 T cell receptor beta chains presented below share a single source sample, sequenced in a study of regulatory T cells in long-lasting Graves disease. Time point reported: newly diagnosed GD, antithyroid drugs for less than 3 months. PBMC-extracted RNA yielded the TCR library. HTBI primers from iRepertoire and Arm-PCR of CDR3 regions yielded the TCR beta libraries. One entry per CDR3 protein results from TCRdb running MiXCR on the multiplex PCR reads. The sample holds roughly 250,000 distinct CDR3 sequences, roughly 18% seen once. The same sample was also used in a study of T cells in Graves' hyperthyroidism and ophthalmopathy.

The sequencing used peripheral blood mononuclear cells (PBMCs), collected at new diagnosis, from a patient treated with antithyroid drugs. The receptors were sampled from a woman between 25 and 40 years old with Graves disease.

The V gene is TRBV4-1, the J gene TRBJ2-1; 11 nucleotides align to TRBD1. CDR3 size: 16 residues. CDR1 and CDR2 (germline): MGHRA, YSYEKL. With V trimmed by 4 bases and J by 6 bases, 8 bases remained unmatched. This CDR3 reads CASSPGGGTGGNEQFF. For the CDR3, the DNA is TGCGCCAGCAGCCCAGGAGGGGGGACAGGGGGCAATGAGCAGTTCTTC.

The chain recombines TRBV5-6 with TRBJ2-5; 12 bases are shared with TRBD2. Germline CDR1 SGHDT, CDR2 YYEEEE. Losses at the gene ends were 3 bases for V and 5 bases for J; bases not matched to a gene: 5. This CDR3 is 15 amino acids long. CDR3 amino acids: CASSSSGGARETQYF. Written as DNA, the CDR3 is TGTGCCAGCAGCTCTAGCGGGGGGGCTCGGGAGACCCAGTACTTC.

This clonotype was counted ten times or more. The chain carries TRBV13 and TRBJ1-2; D remains unclear. This CDR3 comprises 12 residues. Trimming took off 9 bases at V and 2 bases at J, with 10 bases between the two ends. Per germline, CDR1 PRHDT and CDR2 FYEKMQ (reference sequence). The CDR3 loop reads CASSFENYGYTF. The CDR3, as DNA: TGTGCCAGTTCTTTCGAGAACTATGGCTACACCTTC.

This clonotype was observed a few times. This chain connects TRBV12-3 or TRBV12-4 to TRBJ2-1; 7 bases agree with TRBD1. V shed 10 bases, J shed 0 bases, and the junction held 6 bases outside the gene matches. This CDR3 region has 14 residues. The CDR3 protein is CATRDSSSYNEQFF. For the CDR3, the DNA is TGTGCCACCCGGGACAGCAGCTCCTACAATGAGCAGTTCTTC.

This clonotype was recorded many times. The J gene is TRBJ1-1, the V gene TRBV6-5; 7 bases map to TRBD1. CDR1 and CDR2 (germline): MNHEY, SVGAGI. The J segment lost 1 base and the V segment lost 6 bases, leaving 14 bases of the junction unmatched. The CDR3 loop spans 17 amino acids. DNA for the CDR3: TGTGCCAGCAGGTACGGTCAAGGGGGCGGAAAGAACACTGAAGCTTTCTTT. It is translated as CASRYGQGGGKNTEAFF.

Ten or more counts support this clonotype. This chain connects TRBV4-1 to TRBJ2-3; D possibly corresponds to TRBD1 (6 bases). V dropped 0 bases and J dropped 5 bases, with 15 bases sitting between them. The length of the CDR3 is 16 residues. CDR1 MGHRA and CDR2 YSYEKL come from the germline V gene. The CDR3 nucleotides are TGCGCCAGCAGCCAAGATAACGTGGGGGCGGGAGATACGCAGTATTTT. Translated: CASSQDNVGAGDTQYF.

This clonotype has at least ten counts. The genes are TRBV12-3 or TRBV12-4 and TRBJ1-5; D uncertain. Trimming removed 7 bases at V and 6 bases at J, with 13 bases between. There are 13 residues in the CDR3. The CDR3 bases are TGTGCCAGCAAACCCAGTCTGAGTCAGCCCCAGCATTTT. Translating it yields CASKPSLSQPQHF.

There are many counts of this clonotype. This chain joins TRBV29-1 and TRBJ2-1; either TRBD1 or TRBD2 may fit D (5 bases each). This CDR3 region has 15 residues. CDR1 SQVTM and CDR2 ANQGSEA come from the germline V gene. The V and J ends lost 5 bases and 7 bases respectively, with 21 bases between them. For the CDR3, the DNA is TGCAGCGTTCAGGGTCGGTACGGGGTGAGGAATGAGCAGTTCTTC. Protein: CSVQGRYGVRNEQFF.

The genes are TRBV19 and TRBJ1-5, with D possibly matching TRBD1 (6 bases). The CDR3 is 15 amino acids. Trimming removed 1 base from V and 2 bases from J, with 9 bases in between. The germline V gene encodes CDR1 LNHDA and CDR2 SQIVND (reference sequence). CDR3 sequence: CASSIGRGGNQPQHF. The CDR3 nucleotides read TGTGCCAGTAGTATAGGAAGGGGGGGCAATCAGCCCCAGCATTTT. The entire variable domain, with the rest obtained from reference TRBV19 and TRBJ1-5, is as follows: DGGITQSPKYLFRKEGQNVTLSCEQNLNHDAMYWYRQDPGQGLRLIYYSQIVNDFQKGDIAEGYSVSREKKESFPLTVTSAQKNPTAFYLCASSIGRGGNQPQHFGDGTRLSIL.

This clonotype occurred many times. The V call is TRBV3-1, the J call TRBJ1-6, with TRBD1 as a possible D gene (5 bases). The CDR3 length is 17 residues. Germline CDR1 LGHDT, CDR2 YNNKEL (reference sequence). With 3 bases removed from V and 10 bases from J, the gap between germline ends came to 22 bases. The CDR3 loop reads CASSHLIRGPRSSPLHF. DNA for the CDR3: TGTGCCAGCAGCCACCTCATAAGGGGCCCTCGCTCCTCACCCCTCCACTTT.

This clonotype was detected ten times or more. This chain links TRBV12-5 with TRBJ1-3; D not resolved. The CDR3 is 15 amino acids. The V end was cut by 0 bases, the J end by 4 bases, with 10 bases between. CDR1 is LGHNT, CDR2 FRNRAP, per germline. CDR3 sequence (DNA): TGTGCTAGTGGTTTGGTCCCTTCAGCCGGAAACACCATATATTTT. The encoded protein is CASGLVPSAGNTIYF.

This clonotype was recorded at least ten times. This chain links TRBV6-1 with TRBJ1-1; 8 bases map to TRBD1. Germline loops: CDR1 MNHNS, CDR2 SASEGT. The CDR3 has 12 residues. The ends lost 6 bases at V and 6 bases at J; junction bases unmatched: 3. The CDR3 DNA follows: TGTGCCAGCAGGGACAGGGTTCCTGAAGCTTTCTTT. Its protein is CASRDRVPEAFF.